The subject of this entry is one TCR beta chain. Its antigen target is currently unknown. Germline is not matched at one junction end, which may reflect a read error. The germline V gene (reference sequence) supplies CDR1 DFQATT and CDR2 SNEGSKA. The CDR3 holds 14 amino acids from the cysteine to the phenylalanine. Only CDR3 DNA remains: 42 bases, in frame from the first base. The library was built by means of multiplex PCR. TCRdb records Illumina HiSeq 2500 as the sequencer. TCRbeta libraries were built by three rounds of nested PCR using primers (Table S4), following protocols modified from ARM-PCR. Before sequencing, PCR products in the 200-500 bp range were cut out of the gel and cleaned up using the QIAquick gel extraction kit. On the authors' methods: Reads were cleaned with Trimmomatic, merged with FLASH into complete CDR3 sequences, and assigned to V(D)J germline segments with MiTCR. Clonal diversity was calculated as the inverse Simpson's index using VDJtools. In-frame sequences lacking a premature stop codon were counted as productive reads. Using fastp trimming at Q25 and MiXCR clonotype assembly, TCRdb reanalyzed the public sequencing data and kept in-frame beta chains. Every distinct CDR3 protein forms one entry, paired with its most common genes and DNA. TCRdb, not the original authors, processed these V and J calls. For this sample the table gives about 200,000 distinct CDR3 sequences, of which 60% to 75% were detected only once. The ten biggest clones cover 20% to 25% of the sample.

These data belong to a study of tumor and adjacent non-tumor tissue in lung cancer (dated by TCRdb to the late 2010s). As for the study more broadly: Of the cohort, 12 patients had adenocarcinoma, 2 had squamous cell carcinoma and 1 had small cell lung cancer. The roughly 15 patients were aged about 30 to 76 years, included 10 men and 5 women, and had TNM stage I to III disease. In total, sequencing yielded 100 million to 150 million productive TCRbeta reads, which works out to an average of around 4.2 million reads per sample. The study compared bulk TCRbeta repertoires between lung tumor tissue and matched distant non-tumor lung tissue from about 14 lung cancer patients. TCRbeta CDR3 sequencing was performed on roughly 27 paired specimens, with one tumor sample and one normal lung sample collected per patient.

Results the study describes overall, beyond this receptor: The methods do not name the sequencing platform or mention unique molecular identifiers. The cohort had only about 16 patients, and the authors noted that larger samples and more detailed clinical data are needed. Tumor tissue showed significantly higher TCR diversity (inverse Simpson) than normal lung tissue, at about 410 vs 180 (P = 0.0075, Mann-Whitney U test). TCR diversity was significantly higher in younger patients, and higher tumor TCR diversity was associated with shorter overall and disease-free survival. The top 100 clones accounted for a significantly larger cumulative portion of the repertoire in normal lung than in tumor tissue. Because peripheral blood was not sequenced, blood TCRbeta repertoires in the lung cancer patients of the study were not examined.

Bulk unsorted tissue served as the source for RNA extraction, and RNA quality was assessed using a NanoDrop ND-1000 and an Agilent 2100. All donors had newly diagnosed lung cancer, had not received prior chemotherapy, and were admitted for thoracic surgery in China between August and November 2014. Anyone who had undergone radiotherapy or chemotherapy before, or who had another cancer at the same time, was left out of the study. Pieces of surgical tissue measuring about 1-2.1 cm3 were kept in RNAlater solution and held at -80 degrees C until needed. Sequencing was done on a sample of lung tumor tissue. The origin of this receptor is a man between 60 and 75 years old with non-small cell lung cancer. The V and J segments used are TRBV20-1 and TRBJ2-7, and the D gene may be TRBD1, 5 bases matching. CDR3 region: CSARDRRAYYEQYF. The DNA sequence reads TGCAGTGCTAGAGATCGCAGGGCCTACTACGAGCAGTATTTC.